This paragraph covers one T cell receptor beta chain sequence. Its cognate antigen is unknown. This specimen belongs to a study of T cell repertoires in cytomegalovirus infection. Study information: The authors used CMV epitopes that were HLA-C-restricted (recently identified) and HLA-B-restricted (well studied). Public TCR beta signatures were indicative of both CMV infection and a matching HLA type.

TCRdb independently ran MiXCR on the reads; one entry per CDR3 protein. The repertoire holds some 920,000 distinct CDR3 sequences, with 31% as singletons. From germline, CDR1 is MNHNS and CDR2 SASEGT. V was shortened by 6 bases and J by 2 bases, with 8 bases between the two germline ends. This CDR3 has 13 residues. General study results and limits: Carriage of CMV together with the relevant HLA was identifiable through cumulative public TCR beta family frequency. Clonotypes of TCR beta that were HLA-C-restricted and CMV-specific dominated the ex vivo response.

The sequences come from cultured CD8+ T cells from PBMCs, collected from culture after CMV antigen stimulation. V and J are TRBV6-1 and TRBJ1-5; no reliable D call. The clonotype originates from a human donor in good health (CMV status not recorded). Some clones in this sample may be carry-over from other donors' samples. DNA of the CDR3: TGTGCCAGCAGAGTCGAACGCAATCAGCCCCAGCATTTT. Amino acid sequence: CASRVERNQPQHF.